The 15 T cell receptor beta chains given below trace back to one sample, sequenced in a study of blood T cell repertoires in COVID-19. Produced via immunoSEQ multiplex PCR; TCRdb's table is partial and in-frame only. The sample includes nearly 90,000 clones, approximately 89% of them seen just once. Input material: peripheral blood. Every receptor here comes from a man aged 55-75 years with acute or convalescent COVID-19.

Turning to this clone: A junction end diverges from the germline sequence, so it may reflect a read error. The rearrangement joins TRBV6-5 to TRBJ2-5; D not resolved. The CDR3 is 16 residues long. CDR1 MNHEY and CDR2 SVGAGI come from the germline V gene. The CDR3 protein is CASTYSSEGVQETQYF. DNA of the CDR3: TGTGCCAGCACTTACTCCAGCGAAGGCGTCCAAGAGACCCAGTACTTC.

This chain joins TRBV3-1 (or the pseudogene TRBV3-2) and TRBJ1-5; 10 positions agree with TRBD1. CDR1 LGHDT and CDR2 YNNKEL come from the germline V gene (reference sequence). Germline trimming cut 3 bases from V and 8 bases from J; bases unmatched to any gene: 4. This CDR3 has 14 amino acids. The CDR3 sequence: CASSQGQGTKPQHF. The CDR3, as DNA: TGTGCCAGCAGCCAGGGACAGGGGACGAAGCCCCAGCATTTT.

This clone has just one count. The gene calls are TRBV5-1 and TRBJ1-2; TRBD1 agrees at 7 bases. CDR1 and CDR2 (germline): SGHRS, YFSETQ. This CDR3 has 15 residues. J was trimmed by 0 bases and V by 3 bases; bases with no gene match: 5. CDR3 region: CASSSGQEANYGYTF. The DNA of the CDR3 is TGCGCCAGCAGCTCCGGACAGGAAGCTAACTATGGCTACACCTTC.

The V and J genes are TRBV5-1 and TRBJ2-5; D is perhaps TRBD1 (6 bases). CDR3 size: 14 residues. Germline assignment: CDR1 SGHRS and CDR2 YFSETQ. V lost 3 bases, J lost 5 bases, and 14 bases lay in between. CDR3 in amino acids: CASSSTGIRETQYF. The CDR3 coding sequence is TGCGCCAGCAGCTCTACAGGGATTCGCGAGACCCAGTACTTC.

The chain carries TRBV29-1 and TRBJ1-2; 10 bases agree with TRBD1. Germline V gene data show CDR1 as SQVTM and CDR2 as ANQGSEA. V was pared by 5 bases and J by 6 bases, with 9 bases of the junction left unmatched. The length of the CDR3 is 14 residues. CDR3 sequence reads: CSVTGTGARNGYTF. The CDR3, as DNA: TGCAGCGTTACCGGGACAGGGGCTAGAAATGGCTACACCTTC.

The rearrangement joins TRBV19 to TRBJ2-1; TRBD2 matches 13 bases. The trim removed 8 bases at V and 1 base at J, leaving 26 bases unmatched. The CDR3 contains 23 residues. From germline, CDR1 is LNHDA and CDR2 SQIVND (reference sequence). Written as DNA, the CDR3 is TGTGCCAGTGGTCCCGGGGCAGCGGCTAGGTTAGGACTAGCGGGAGATTCCTACAATGAGCAGTTCTTC. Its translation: CASGPGAAARLGLAGDSYNEQFF. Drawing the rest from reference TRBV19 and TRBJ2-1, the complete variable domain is DGGITQSPKYLFRKEGQNVTLSCEQNLNHDAMYWYRQDPGQGLRLIYYSQIVNDFQKGDIAEGYSVSREKKESFPLTVTSAQKNPTAFYLCASGPGAAARLGLAGDSYNEQFFGPGTRLTVL.

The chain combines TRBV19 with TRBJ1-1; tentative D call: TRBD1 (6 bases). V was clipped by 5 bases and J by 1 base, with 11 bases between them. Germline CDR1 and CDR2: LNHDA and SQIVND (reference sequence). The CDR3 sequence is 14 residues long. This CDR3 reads CASSSSGANTEAFF. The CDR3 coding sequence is TGTGCCAGTAGTTCATCAGGGGCGAACACTGAAGCTTTCTTT.

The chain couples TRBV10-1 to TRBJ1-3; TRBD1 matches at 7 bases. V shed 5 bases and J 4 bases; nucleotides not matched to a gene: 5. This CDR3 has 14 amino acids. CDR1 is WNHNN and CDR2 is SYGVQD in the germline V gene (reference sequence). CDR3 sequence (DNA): TGCGCCAGCAGTACCGGACAGGCCGGAAACACCATATATTTT. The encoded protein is CASSTGQAGNTIYF.

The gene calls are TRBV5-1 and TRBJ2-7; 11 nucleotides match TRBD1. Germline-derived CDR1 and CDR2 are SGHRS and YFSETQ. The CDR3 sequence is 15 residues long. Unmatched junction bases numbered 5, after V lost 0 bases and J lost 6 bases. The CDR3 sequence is CASSLGGTGGFEQYF. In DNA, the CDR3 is TGCGCCAGCAGCTTGGGTGGGACAGGGGGATTCGAGCAGTACTTC.

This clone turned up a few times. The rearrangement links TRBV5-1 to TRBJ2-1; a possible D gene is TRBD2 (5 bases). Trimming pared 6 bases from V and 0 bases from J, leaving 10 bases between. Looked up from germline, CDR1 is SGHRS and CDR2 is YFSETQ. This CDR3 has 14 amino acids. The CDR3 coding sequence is TGCGCCAGCAAGCGGCACAGCTCCTACAATGAGCAGTTCTTC. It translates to CASKRHSSYNEQFF.

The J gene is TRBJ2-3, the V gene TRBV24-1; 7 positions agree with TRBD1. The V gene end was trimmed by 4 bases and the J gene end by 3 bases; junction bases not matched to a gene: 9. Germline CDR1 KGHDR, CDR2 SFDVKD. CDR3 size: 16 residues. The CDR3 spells CATSDLNRGTTDTQYF. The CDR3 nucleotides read TGTGCCACCAGTGACCTGAACAGGGGAACGACAGATACGCAGTATTTT.

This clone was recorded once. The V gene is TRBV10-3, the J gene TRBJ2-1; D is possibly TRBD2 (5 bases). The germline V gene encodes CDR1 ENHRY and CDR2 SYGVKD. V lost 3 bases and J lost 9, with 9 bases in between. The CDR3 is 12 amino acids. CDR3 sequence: CAISDGLGEQFF. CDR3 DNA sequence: TGTGCCATCAGTGACGGACTTGGTGAGCAGTTCTTC.

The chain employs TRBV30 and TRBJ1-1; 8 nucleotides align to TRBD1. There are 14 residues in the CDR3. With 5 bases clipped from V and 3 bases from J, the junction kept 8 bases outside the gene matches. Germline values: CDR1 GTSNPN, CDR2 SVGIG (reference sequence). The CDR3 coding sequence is TGTGCCTGGGGACAGGGCAGTACGGACACTGAAGCTTTCTTT. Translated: CAWGQGSTDTEAFF.

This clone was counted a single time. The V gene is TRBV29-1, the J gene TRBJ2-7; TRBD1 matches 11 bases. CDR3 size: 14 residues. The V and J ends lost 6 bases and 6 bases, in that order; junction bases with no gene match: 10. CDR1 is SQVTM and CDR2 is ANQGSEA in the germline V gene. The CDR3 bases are TGCAGCGTCGGTGGACAGGGGGCTGTGAGCGAGCAGTACTTC. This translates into CSVGGQGAVSEQYF.

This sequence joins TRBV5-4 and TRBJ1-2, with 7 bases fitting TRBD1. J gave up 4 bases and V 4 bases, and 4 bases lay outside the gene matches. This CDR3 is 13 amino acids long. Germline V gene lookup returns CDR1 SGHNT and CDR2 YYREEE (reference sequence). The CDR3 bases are TGTGCCAGCAGCCTAGACAGGGTCTATGGCTACACCTTC. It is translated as CASSLDRVYGYTF.